The 24 T cell receptor beta chains given below trace back to one sample, sequenced in a study of T cell repertoires in cytomegalovirus infection. Each CDR3 protein gets one entry after TCRdb re-called the reads with MiXCR. The sample yields about 24,000 distinct CDR3 sequences, around 21% seen once. Antigen specificity for these receptors is unknown. The starting material was CD8+ T cells from cultured PBMCs, obtained from culture after CMV antigen stimulation. The receptors stem from a human donor in good health (CMV status not recorded). Some clones in this sample may be carry-over from other donors' samples.

The V call is TRBV6-5, the J call TRBJ1-1; D is uncertain. V lost 8 bases and J lost 3, with 19 bases in between. Germline V gives CDR1 MNHEY, CDR2 SVGAGI. This CDR3 is built from 15 residues. Here the CDR3 reads CASSLLGVKDTEAFF. The CDR3 nucleotides are TGTGCCAGCTCCCTCCTTGGGGTTAAAGACACTGAAGCTTTCTTT.

This clonotype was observed a handful of times. The J gene is TRBJ2-3, the V gene TRBV9; 10 bases align to TRBD2. The junction had 3 bases not matched to a gene; V was cut back by 1 base and J by 4 bases. The CDR3 has 15 residues. CDR1 is SGDLS and CDR2 is YYNGEE in the germline V gene. CDR3: CASSVSGGAPDTQYF. CDR3 nucleotides: TGTGCCAGCAGCGTAAGCGGGGGGGCGCCAGATACGCAGTATTTT.

This clonotype came up a few times. The chain uses TRBV15 and TRBJ2-3; 7 nucleotides match TRBD1. This CDR3 spans 17 amino acids. V shed 8 bases, J shed 0 bases, and the junction held 14 bases outside the gene matches. Germline V gives CDR1 LNHNV, CDR2 YYDKDF (reference sequence). The CDR3 nucleotides read TGTGCCACCTCGGGCGAGCTTCGACAGGGCAGCACAGATACGCAGTATTTT. Amino acids: CATSGELRQGSTDTQYF. Combining the CDR3 with reference TRBV15 and TRBJ2-3 gives the whole variable domain DAMVIQNPRYQVTQFGKPVTLSCSQTLNHNVMYWYQQKSSQAPKLLFHYYDKDFNNEADTPDNFQSRRPNTSFCFLDIRSPGLGDTAMYLCATSGELRQGSTDTQYFGPGTRLTVL.

The table lists this clonotype with many counts. The gene calls are TRBV7-8 and TRBJ2-5; D may be TRBD2 (6 bases). This CDR3 has 16 residues. V was pared by 5 bases and J by 5 bases, with 21 bases between. Germline CDR1 and CDR2: SGHVS and FQNEAQ. The CDR3, as DNA: TGTGCCAGCAGCGTGGCCGGCGGAGGGTGGTGGGAGACCCAGTACTTC. Its protein is CASSVAGGGWWETQYF.

This clonotype was counted a few times. V and J are TRBV7-3 and TRBJ2-1; D possibly matches TRBD1 or TRBD2 (5 bases each). Germline V gives CDR1 SGHTA, CDR2 FQGTGA. The V gene lost 5 bases and the J gene lost 0 bases, with 20 bases spanning the gap. This CDR3 has 18 residues. CDR3: CASSQVGYRDDSYNEQFF. CDR3 nucleotides: TGTGCCAGCAGCCAAGTTGGGTATCGGGACGACTCCTACAATGAGCAGTTCTTC.

The chain carries TRBV6-5 and TRBJ2-3; no firm D call. Germline V gene lookup returns CDR1 MNHEY and CDR2 SVGAGI. The V end lost 5 bases, the J end lost 5 bases, and 20 bases lay between the germline ends. CDR3 size: 16 residues. The CDR3 DNA reads as TGTGCCAGCAGTAACCTTCGGACCCCGCAGATAGATACGCAGTATTTT. This gives the protein CASSNLRTPQIDTQYF.

The CDR3 DNA sequence: TGCGCCAGCAGCGGACTTATGAACACTGAAGCTTTCTTT. This translates into CASSGLMNTEAFF. The chain joins TRBV4-3 to TRBJ1-1, with D unresolved. Germline V CDR1 and CDR2: LGHNA, YSLEER. Trimming took 5 bases from V and 0 from J, leaving 7 bases between them. The CDR3 has 13 amino acids.

The V gene is TRBV29-1, the J gene TRBJ2-1, with a weak D call TRBD2 (5 bases). Germline V gene data show CDR1 as SQVTM and CDR2 as ANQGSEA. V lost 4 bases, J lost 5 bases, and 15 bases lay in between. This CDR3 comprises 14 residues. The CDR3 coding sequence is TGCAGCGTTGGTTTCGGGGATCGGGACAATGAGCAGTTCTTC. This sequence encodes CSVGFGDRDNEQFF.

The rearrangement links TRBV10-2 to TRBJ1-5; no clear D. Germline-derived CDR1 and CDR2 are WSHSY and SAAADI. CDR3 length equals 13 residues. V was cut by 3 bases and J by 4 bases, with 7 bases left in between. The CDR3 reads CASSDGGNQPQHF. The CDR3 coding sequence is TGCGCCAGCAGTGACGGCGGGAATCAGCCCCAGCATTTT.

The chain carries TRBV5-6 and TRBJ2-1; 9 bases are a match to TRBD1. The CDR3 is 13 residues long. The germline V gene encodes CDR1 SGHDT and CDR2 YYEEEE. The V and J ends lost 4 bases and 8 bases, in that order; junction bases with no gene match: 4. This CDR3 is CASSPDRGYEQFF. CDR3 DNA sequence: TGTGCCAGCAGCCCGGACAGGGGCTATGAGCAGTTCTTC.

This clonotype was counted a single time. This chain uses TRBV3-1 with TRBJ2-7; TRBD1 aligns across 9 bases. Looked up from germline, CDR1 is LGHDT and CDR2 is YNNKEL (reference sequence). After removal of 4 bases from V and 3 bases from J, the junction contained 4 bases not matched to a gene. The CDR3 is made up of 14 amino acids. The CDR3 is CASSLGTGNYEQYF. For the CDR3, the DNA is TGTGCCAGCAGCCTGGGGACAGGGAACTACGAGCAGTACTTC.

This clonotype was seen repeatedly, ten times or more. The CDR3 nucleotides read TGTGCCAGCGGAAGGACAGGGAACTACAATGAGCAGTTCTTC. Translation gives CASGRTGNYNEQFF. The chain joins TRBV7-2 to TRBJ2-1, with TRBD1 matching 8 bases. This CDR3 has 14 residues. Germline CDR1 is SGHTA and CDR2 is FQGNSA. V dropped 8 bases and J dropped 3; count of bases not matched to a gene: 6.

This clonotype has a count of ten or more. This chain connects TRBV7-9 to TRBJ2-5; D remains ambiguous. This CDR3 spans 14 amino acids. Germline V gene sequence: CDR1 SEHNR, CDR2 FQNEAQ (reference sequence). The ends were cut back, 0 bases at V and 5 bases at J, with 10 bases in the middle. The CDR3 nucleotides read TGTGCCAGCAGCTTAGCGCTGGGGTTTGAGACCCAGTACTTC. This translates into CASSLALGFETQYF.

There are many counts of this clonotype. This chain uses TRBV7-2 with TRBJ2-5; no clear D gene. Trimming took off 4 bases at V and 5 bases at J, with 8 bases between the two ends. The CDR3 length is 12 residues. CDR1 is SGHTA and CDR2 is FQGNSA in the germline V gene. DNA of the CDR3: TGTGCCAGCAGCTCCGACCTGGAGACCCAGTACTTC. Its protein product is CASSSDLETQYF.

The chain uses TRBV7-6 and TRBJ1-1; D is unresolved. The ends were cut back, 2 bases at V and 1 base at J, with 8 bases in the middle. CDR1 is SGHVS and CDR2 is FNYEAQ in the germline V gene. The CDR3 sequence is 14 residues long. CDR3 nucleotide sequence: TGTGCCAGCAGCTTATTTTCAGGGAACACTGAAGCTTTCTTT. Translated, it gives CASSLFSGNTEAFF.

This clonotype was seen more than once but under ten times. The rearrangement links TRBV5-1 to TRBJ2-1; TRBD1 matches 8 bases. V lost 2 bases and J lost 3; bases outside the gene matches: 1. This CDR3 region has 14 residues. The germline CDR1 and CDR2 sequences are SGHRS and YFSETQ. The CDR3 is CASSFTGGYNEQFF. CDR3 bases: TGCGCCAGCAGCTTTACAGGGGGCTACAATGAGCAGTTCTTC.

This clonotype was seen a handful of times. The chain couples TRBV7-6 to TRBJ2-7; D may be TRBD1 (5 bases). The CDR3 covers 15 residues. Germline V gene sequence: CDR1 SGHVS, CDR2 FNYEAQ. The V end was cut by 5 bases, the J end by 4 bases, with 18 bases between. The CDR3 spells CASSLTVRVGYEQYF. CDR3 coding DNA: TGTGCCAGCAGCCTTACAGTCAGGGTGGGTTACGAGCAGTACTTC.

The rearrangement links TRBV4-3 to TRBJ2-3, with 8 bases aligning to TRBD1. V shed 0 bases and J 3 bases; nucleotides not matched to a gene: 8. The CDR3 runs 17 residues. CDR1 and CDR2 from the germline V gene are LGHNA and YSLEER. The CDR3 coding sequence is TGCGCCAGCAGCCAAGAATCAGGCCAGGGGGCTACAGATACGCAGTATTTT. The encoded protein is CASSQESGQGATDTQYF.

Concerning this clonotype itself: A much larger clone sits a single nucleotide away, making a read error possible. The gene calls are TRBV7-6 and TRBJ2-1, with 8 positions matching TRBD1. V dropped 5 bases and J dropped 8; count of bases not matched to a gene: 8. Germline V lookup: CDR1 SGHVS, CDR2 FNYEAQ. The CDR3 contains 14 residues. CDR3 DNA sequence: TGTGCCAGCAGCGAGACAGGGGTTTATGATGAGCAGTTCTTC. This codes for CASSETGVYDEQFF.

This clonotype appeared many times. V is TRBV7-8 and J is TRBJ2-4; TRBD2 might be the D (6 bases). This CDR3 contains 14 residues. Germline CDR1 reads SGHVS; CDR2 reads FQNEAQ. V was shortened by 2 bases and J by 11 bases, with 16 bases between the two germline ends. This CDR3 reads CASSLRVRGPVQYF. Here the CDR3 DNA reads TGTGCCAGCAGCTTACGGGTGCGGGGCCCTGTTCAGTACTTC.

The sample holds many counts of this clonotype. The CDR3 spells CASSLENSFGGGSYNEQFF. The CDR3 DNA is TGTGCCAGCAGCTTAGAAAACTCGTTCGGGGGGGGATCCTACAATGAGCAGTTCTTC. This chain joins TRBV7-2 and TRBJ2-1, with 8 bases that match TRBD2. The V gene's germline CDR1 is SGHTA and CDR2 FQGNSA. V dropped 1 base and J dropped 1; count of bases not matched to a gene: 12. The CDR3 is 19 residues long.

This clonotype was recorded many times. J is TRBJ2-3 and V is TRBV6-5, with D possibly being TRBD1 (6 bases). Between the trimmed V and J ends, which lost 3 bases and 4 bases, there was a span of 11 bases. Looked up from germline, CDR1 is MNHEY and CDR2 is SVGAGI. This CDR3 has 14 amino acids. The CDR3 protein is CASSYNRAADTQYF. The CDR3 DNA reads TGTGCCAGCAGTTATAACAGGGCGGCAGATACGCAGTATTTT.

This clonotype has only a few counts. The chain is built from TRBV6-2 or TRBV6-3 and TRBJ2-7; D not certain. Trimming shortened V by 4 bases and J by 0 bases, and 10 bases separated the two germline ends. Germline loops: CDR1 MNHEY, CDR2 SVGEGT. This CDR3 has 14 residues. CDR3 DNA: TGTGCCAGCAGTTCTCCCCTAAGCTCCTACGAGCAGTACTTC. The encoded protein is CASSSPLSSYEQYF.

This rearrangement joins TRBV20-1 to TRBJ1-3; no clear D. The CDR3 has 12 residues. Germline loops: CDR1 DFQATT, CDR2 SNEGSKA (reference sequence). Trimming left V 1 base short and J 4 bases short, with 5 bases between. CDR3 in amino acids: CSARVAGNTIYF. DNA of the CDR3: TGCAGTGCTAGAGTGGCGGGAAACACCATATATTTT.